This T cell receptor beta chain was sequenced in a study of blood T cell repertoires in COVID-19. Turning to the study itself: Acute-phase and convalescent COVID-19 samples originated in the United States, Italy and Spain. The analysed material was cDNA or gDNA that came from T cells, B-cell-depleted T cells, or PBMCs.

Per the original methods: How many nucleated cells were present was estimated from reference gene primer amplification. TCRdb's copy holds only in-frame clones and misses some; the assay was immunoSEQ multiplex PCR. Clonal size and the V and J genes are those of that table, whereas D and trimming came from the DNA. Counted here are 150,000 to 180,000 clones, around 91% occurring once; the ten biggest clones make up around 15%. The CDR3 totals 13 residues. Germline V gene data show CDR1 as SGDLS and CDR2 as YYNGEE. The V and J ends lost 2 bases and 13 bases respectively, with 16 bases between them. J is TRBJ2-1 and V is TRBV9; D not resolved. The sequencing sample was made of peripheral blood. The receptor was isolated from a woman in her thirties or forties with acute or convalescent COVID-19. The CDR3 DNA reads TGTGCCAGCAGCGTCCGTCTAAACGGTCACCAGTTCTTC. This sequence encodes CASSVRLNGHQFF. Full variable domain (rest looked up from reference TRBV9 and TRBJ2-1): DSGVTQTPKHLITATGQRVTLRCSPRSGDLSVYWYQQSLDQGLQFLIQYYNGEERAKGNILERFSAQQFPDLHSELNLSSLELGDSALYFCASSVRLNGHQFFGPGTRLTVL.